These 27 T cell receptor beta chains came from one sample sequenced in a study of blood T cell repertoires in COVID-19. Using immunoSEQ multiplex PCR, the repertoire was profiled, and TCRdb retains in-frame clones only, with some absent. In the table there are about 270,000 clones, 88% of which are singletons. Source material: peripheral blood. These receptors all stem from a man aged 55-75 years who had recovered from COVID-19.

The chain links TRBV15 to TRBJ1-6; D not resolved. CDR1 LNHNV and CDR2 YYDKDF come from the germline V gene (reference sequence). With 0 bases removed from V and 6 bases from J, the gap between germline ends came to 6 bases. This CDR3 spans 14 amino acids. The CDR3 region is CATSRDRVNSPLHF. In nucleotides, the CDR3 is TGTGCCACCAGCAGAGATCGAGTTAATTCACCCCTCCACTTT.

The CDR3 sequence is CASAVSSYEQYF. In DNA, the CDR3 is TGTGCCAGCGCGGTTAGCTCCTACGAGCAGTACTTC. The V call is TRBV6-5, the J call TRBJ2-7; D is uncertain. The CDR3 spans 12 residues. V lost 8 bases, J lost 0 bases, and 8 bases lay in between. Germline V gene data show CDR1 as MNHEY and CDR2 as SVGAGI.

This sequence joins TRBV14 and TRBJ2-3, with D perhaps matching TRBD1 (5 bases). This CDR3 spans 12 amino acids. V lost 3 bases, J lost 6 bases, and 7 bases lay in between. The germline CDR1 and CDR2 sequences are SGHDN and FVKESK. CDR3: CASSQGRDTQYF. CDR3 bases: TGTGCCAGCAGCCAGGGGCGGGATACGCAGTATTTT.

This clone came up a few times. The chain recombines TRBV4-2 with TRBJ2-5, with TRBD1 as a possible D gene (5 bases). The CDR3 length is 17 residues. Germline values: CDR1 LGHNA, CDR2 YNFKEQ. Trimming stripped 3 bases from V and 5 bases from J, with 22 bases between. DNA of the CDR3: TGTGCCAGCAGCCAGCGAATTGGGTCAGGGTGGGATGAGACCCAGTACTTC. It translates to CASSQRIGSGWDETQYF.

The V call is TRBV19, the J call TRBJ1-6, with D uncertain. The CDR3 extends over 11 amino acids. V lost 5 bases to trimming and J lost 10 bases, with 6 bases between them. Germline V lookup: CDR1 LNHDA, CDR2 SQIVND (reference sequence). CDR3 DNA: TGTGCCAGTAGTTCAGGATCACCCCTCCACTTT. It encodes CASSSGSPLHF.

This clone has only one observation. The gene calls are TRBV15 and TRBJ1-4; D remains ambiguous. The germline CDR1 and CDR2 sequences are LNHNV and YYDKDF (reference sequence). The ends were cut back, 4 bases at V and 5 bases at J, with 11 bases in the middle. The CDR3 is 14 residues long. The chain's CDR3 is CATSTGVFNEKLFF. As DNA, the CDR3 is TGTGCCACCAGCACAGGTGTATTCAATGAAAAACTGTTTTTT.

The chain couples TRBV2 to TRBJ2-2; 10 nucleotides agree with TRBD1. With 0 bases clipped from V and 2 bases from J, the junction kept 6 bases outside the gene matches. From germline, CDR1 is SNHLY and CDR2 FYNNEI. The CDR3 spans 18 residues. Here the CDR3 DNA reads TGTGCCAGCAGTGAAGCTCCGGGACAGGGGCGAAACACCGGGGAGCTGTTTTTT. Residues: CASSEAPGQGRNTGELFF.

This clone showed up just a few times. The chain uses TRBV30 and TRBJ2-3; 9 nucleotides align to TRBD2. This CDR3 has 19 amino acids. Germline trimming cut 2 bases from V and 2 bases from J; bases unmatched to any gene: 17. Germline CDR1 reads GTSNPN; CDR2 reads SVGIG (reference sequence). The CDR3 spells CAWSFAGQRGGAPTDTQYF. The CDR3 region has the DNA TGTGCCTGGAGTTTTGCTGGACAGCGCGGGGGGGCCCCCACAGATACGCAGTATTTT.

The chain recombines TRBV19 with TRBJ1-5; D perhaps matches TRBD1 (5 bases). V lost 5 bases and J lost 5, with 13 bases in between. Germline assignment: CDR1 LNHDA and CDR2 SQIVND (reference sequence). The CDR3 sequence is 14 residues long. The CDR3 loop reads CASSGLDSYQPQHF. DNA of the CDR3: TGTGCCAGTAGTGGATTAGACAGCTATCAGCCCCAGCATTTT.

The V call is TRBV7-3, the J call TRBJ2-5; 8 bases map to TRBD2. CDR3 length: 15 amino acids. The junction had 9 bases not matched to a gene; V was cut back by 4 bases and J by 5 bases. Germline V gene sequence: CDR1 SGHTA, CDR2 FQGTGA. CDR3 sequence (DNA): TGTGCCAGCAGCTCCACGACTAGCGCGATGGAGACCCAGTACTTC. This encodes CASSSTTSAMETQYF.

V is TRBV11-3 and J is TRBJ2-5, with D possibly being TRBD1 (6 bases). V lost 5 bases and J 4 bases, leaving 17 bases between the germline ends. CDR1 and CDR2 (germline): SGHNT, YENEEA. CDR3 size: 15 residues. The CDR3 nucleotides are TGTGCCAGCAGCCATAGTGTAGGGGGAACAGAGACCCAGTACTTC. Translated: CASSHSVGGTETQYF.

This clone was found once. The gene calls are TRBV5-5 and TRBJ1-2, with 9 bases that match TRBD1. With 0 bases clipped from V and 5 bases from J, the junction kept 5 bases outside the gene matches. Germline assignment: CDR1 SGHKS and CDR2 YYEKEE (reference sequence). The CDR3 consists of 15 residues. CDR3 sequence reads: CASSLASGTGYGYTF. DNA of the CDR3: TGTGCCAGCAGCTTGGCCTCCGGGACAGGGTATGGCTACACCTTC.

This chain uses TRBV7-2 with TRBJ2-5; D is uncertain. Deletions cut 2 bases from V and 4 bases from J, with 5 bases between. CDR1 is SGHTA, CDR2 FQGNSA, per germline. The CDR3 contains 12 residues. The CDR3 bases are TGTGCCAGCAGCTTAACGAGAGAGACCCAGTACTTC. Translating it yields CASSLTRETQYF.

V and J are TRBV15 and TRBJ1-4; D is perhaps TRBD1 (6 bases). The V gene's germline CDR1 is LNHNV and CDR2 YYDKDF (reference sequence). The CDR3 is made up of 15 amino acids. The V end was cut by 0 bases, the J end by 8 bases, with 13 bases between. Written as DNA, the CDR3 is TGTGCCACCAGCAGAGAAACAGGGATCGGGGAAAAACTGTTTTTT. Protein: CATSRETGIGEKLFF.

The chain carries TRBV9 and TRBJ2-1, with D possibly matching TRBD1 (7 bases). CDR3 length: 17 amino acids. The V end was cut by 2 bases, the J end by 8 bases, with 23 bases between. CDR1 and CDR2 (germline): SGDLS, YYNGEE. CDR3 nucleotides: TGTGCCAGCAGCGTGAGGGAAAGCGCAGGGGGGACCGATGAGCAGTTCTTC. Translation gives CASSVRESAGGTDEQFF. The full variable domain, in which reference TRBV9 and TRBJ2-1 provide the parts outside the CDR3, is DSGVTQTPKHLITATGQRVTLRCSPRSGDLSVYWYQQSLDQGLQFLIQYYNGEERAKGNILERFSAQQFPDLHSELNLSSLELGDSALYFCASSVRESAGGTDEQFFGPGTRLTVL.

V usage is TRBV3-1 (or the pseudogene TRBV3-2) and J usage is TRBJ2-1; TRBD1 matches at 7 bases. Trimming at V came to 5 bases and at J to 2 bases, leaving 6 bases not matched to a gene. The CDR3 contains 15 residues. Germline-derived CDR1 and CDR2 are LGHDT and YNNKEL (reference sequence). The CDR3 sequence is CASSKGQLAYNEQFF. The CDR3 region has the DNA TGTGCCAGCAGCAAGGGACAGTTAGCCTACAATGAGCAGTTCTTC.

The gene calls are TRBV3-1 (or the pseudogene TRBV3-2) and TRBJ2-5, with unresolved D. Germline assignment: CDR1 LGHDT and CDR2 YNNKEL (reference sequence). The CDR3 spans 12 residues. V lost 4 bases to trimming and J lost 4 bases, with 7 bases between them. The CDR3 bases are TGTGCCAGCAGCCCAGCGAGAGAGACCCAGTACTTC. Amino acid sequence: CASSPARETQYF.

This sequence joins TRBV27 and TRBJ2-7, with TRBD1 identical over 7 bases. The ends lost 6 bases at V and 3 bases at J; junction bases unmatched: 2. This CDR3 is 12 amino acids long. Germline V gene data show CDR1 as MNHEY and CDR2 as SMNVEV (reference sequence). This CDR3 is CASRGDSYEQYF. The CDR3 bases are TGTGCCAGCAGAGGGGACAGCTACGAGCAGTACTTC.

The chain joins TRBV10-3 to TRBJ2-2; D possibly corresponds to TRBD1 (5 bases). Germline V gives CDR1 ENHRY, CDR2 SYGVKD. Trimming shortened V by 1 base and J by 7 bases, and 7 bases separated the two germline ends. This CDR3 spans 13 amino acids. The CDR3, as DNA: TGTGCCATCAGTGAGTTAGGGGTCGGGGAGCTGTTTTTT. This translates into CAISELGVGELFF.

This chain links TRBV4-2 with TRBJ2-1, with 8 positions matching TRBD2. V lost 4 bases and J lost 6; bases outside the gene matches: 2. The CDR3 sequence is 13 residues long. Germline assignment: CDR1 LGHNA and CDR2 YNFKEQ. The CDR3 region is CASSLSGVNEQFF. CDR3 in DNA: TGTGCCAGCAGCCTTAGCGGGGTCAATGAGCAGTTCTTC.

The chain has TRBV6-2 or TRBV6-3 and TRBJ1-5, with D unclear. Germline CDR1 and CDR2: MNHEY and SVGEGT. This CDR3 has 17 amino acids. The ends were cut back, 6 bases at V and 1 base at J, with 19 bases in the middle. The CDR3 DNA is TGTGCCAGCAGCCGATCGGAGTACGAGGAGAGCAATCAGCCCCAGCATTTT. Protein product: CASSRSEYEESNQPQHF.

The chain employs TRBV3-1 (or the pseudogene TRBV3-2) and TRBJ2-1; D might be TRBD2 (6 bases). Germline assignment: CDR1 LGHDT and CDR2 YNNKEL (reference sequence). This CDR3 has 14 residues. The ends were cut back, 4 bases at V and 7 bases at J, with 14 bases in the middle. This chain's CDR3 is CASSLSGPWNEQFF. The CDR3 DNA is TGTGCCAGCAGCCTCAGCGGGCCCTGGAATGAGCAGTTCTTC.

The V and J genes are TRBV7-3 and TRBJ2-5; TRBD2 matches 10 bases. The CDR3 has 17 amino acids. V shed 5 bases, J shed 3 bases, and the junction held 12 bases outside the gene matches. CDR1 SGHTA and CDR2 FQGTGA come from the germline V gene. CDR3 nucleotides: TGTGCCAGCAGCAAAAGCGGGGGGGCCGTTGGAAAAGAGACCCAGTACTTC. Protein product: CASSKSGGAVGKETQYF.

V and J are TRBV5-1 and TRBJ2-5, with 13 nucleotides matching TRBD2. The CDR3 totals 15 residues. CDR1 is SGHRS, CDR2 YFSETQ, per germline. J gave up 3 bases and V 9 bases, and 8 bases lay outside the gene matches. CDR3 loop: CATRKLAGGEETQYF. The CDR3 DNA sequence: TGCGCCACCAGGAAACTAGCGGGGGGGGAAGAGACCCAGTACTTC. Full variable domain (remainder filled in from reference TRBV5-1 and TRBJ2-5): KAGVTQTPRYLIKTRGQQVTLSCSPISGHRSVSWYQQTPGQGLQFLFEYFSETQRNKGNFPGRFSGRQFSNSRSEMNVSTLELGDSALYLCATRKLAGGEETQYFGPGTRLLVL.

The gene calls are TRBV9 and TRBJ2-1; D not certain. The germline V gene encodes CDR1 SGDLS and CDR2 YYNGEE. V was shortened by 4 bases and J by 0 bases, with 8 bases between the two germline ends. This CDR3 is 14 amino acids long. CDR3 DNA sequence: TGTGCCAGCAGCCGAGCGTACTCCTACAATGAGCAGTTCTTC. As protein: CASSRAYSYNEQFF.

The chain is built from TRBV7-2 and TRBJ2-3, with D possibly matching TRBD2 (7 bases). CDR3 size: 13 residues. V dropped 7 bases and J dropped 5 bases, with 13 bases sitting between them. Germline loops: CDR1 SGHTA, CDR2 FQGNSA. Here the CDR3 reads CASTGGPEDTQYF. The CDR3 DNA reads as TGTGCCAGCACCGGGGGGCCGGAAGATACGCAGTATTTT.

This clone was observed a single time. J is TRBJ2-7 and V is TRBV6-1, with TRBD1 matching over 10 bases. There are 19 residues in the CDR3. Looked up from germline, CDR1 is MNHNS and CDR2 is SASEGT. Trimming took 4 bases from V and 3 from J; bases not matched to a gene: 18. DNA of the CDR3: TGTGCCAGCAGTGCACCTAGCCCGGGACAGGGGCCCTCCTTCTACGAGCAGTACTTC. The encoded protein is CASSAPSPGQGPSFYEQYF.